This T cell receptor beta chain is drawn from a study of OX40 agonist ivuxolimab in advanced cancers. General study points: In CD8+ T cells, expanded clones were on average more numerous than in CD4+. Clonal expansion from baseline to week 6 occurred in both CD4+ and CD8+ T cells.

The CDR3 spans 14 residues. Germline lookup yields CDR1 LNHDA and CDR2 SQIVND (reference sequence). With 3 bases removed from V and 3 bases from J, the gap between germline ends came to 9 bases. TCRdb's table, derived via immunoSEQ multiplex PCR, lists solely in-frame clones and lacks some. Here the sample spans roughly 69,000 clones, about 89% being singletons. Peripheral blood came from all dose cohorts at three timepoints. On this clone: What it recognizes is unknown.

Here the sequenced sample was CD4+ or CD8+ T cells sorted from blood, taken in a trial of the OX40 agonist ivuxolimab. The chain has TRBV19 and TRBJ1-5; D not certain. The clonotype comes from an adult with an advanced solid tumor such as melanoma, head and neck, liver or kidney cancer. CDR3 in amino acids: CASSIATVNQPQHF. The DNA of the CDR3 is TGTGCCAGTAGTATTGCGACGGTCAATCAGCCCCAGCATTTT.